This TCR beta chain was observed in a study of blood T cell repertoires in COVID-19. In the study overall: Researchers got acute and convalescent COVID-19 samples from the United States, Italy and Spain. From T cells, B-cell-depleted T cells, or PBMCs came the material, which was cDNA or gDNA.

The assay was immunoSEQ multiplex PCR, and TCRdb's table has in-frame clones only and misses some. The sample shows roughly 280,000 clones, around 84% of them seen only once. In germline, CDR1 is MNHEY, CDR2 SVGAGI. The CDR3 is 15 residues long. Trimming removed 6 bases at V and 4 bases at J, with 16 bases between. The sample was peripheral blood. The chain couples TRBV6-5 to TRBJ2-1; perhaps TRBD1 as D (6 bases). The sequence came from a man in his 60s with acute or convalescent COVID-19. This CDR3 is CASSLGRGEYNEQFF. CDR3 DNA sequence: TGTGCCAGCAGCCTTGGCAGGGGAGAATACAATGAGCAGTTCTTC.